The next 31 T cell receptor beta chains were all read from a single sample in a study of early T cells in non-severe SARS-CoV-2 infection. TCRdb itself ran the 5' RACE reads through MiXCR, one entry per CDR3 protein. The sample records tens of thousands of distinct CDR3 sequences, about 8.4% being singletons. Sequenced material: whole blood. These TCRs come from an adult who was a healthcare worker with PCR-confirmed SARS-CoV-2 infection or an uninfected control (not recorded which).

V is TRBV7-9 and J is TRBJ2-3; maybe TRBD1 (5 bases). The CDR3 is made up of 17 amino acids. V lost 5 bases, J lost 2 bases, and 20 bases lay in between. Germline V gives CDR1 SEHNR, CDR2 FQNEAQ (reference sequence). The CDR3: CASSPGPRVPATDTQYF. The CDR3 nucleotides read TGTGCCAGCAGCCCAGGGCCCCGGGTACCCGCCACAGATACGCAGTATTTT.

The sample holds many counts of this clonotype. This chain joins TRBV6-5 and TRBJ2-1, with TRBD2 matching over 10 bases. Per the germline V gene, CDR1 is MNHEY and CDR2 is SVGAGI. J lost 6 bases, V lost 3 bases, and 2 bases had no gene match. The CDR3 contains 14 residues. The DNA of the CDR3 is TGTGCCAGCAGTTATCTAGCGGGAGTCAATGAGCAGTTCTTC. Encoded protein: CASSYLAGVNEQFF.

This clonotype was counted at least ten times. The chain is built from TRBV20-1 and TRBJ2-3; 10 bases fit TRBD2. V shed 4 bases and J 6 bases; nucleotides not matched to a gene: 10. The CDR3 has 15 amino acids. CDR1 is DFQATT and CDR2 is SNEGSKA in the germline V gene (reference sequence). In DNA form, the CDR3 reads TGCAGTGCTACTAAGCTAGCGGGAGCCAGGGATACGCAGTATTTT. Translated, it gives CSATKLAGARDTQYF.

The sample holds many counts of this clonotype. V is TRBV6-2 or TRBV6-3 and J is TRBJ1-6; TRBD1 might be the D (5 bases). CDR3 length: 16 amino acids. Germline CDR1 is MNHEY and CDR2 is SVGEGT. Trimming left V 2 bases short and J 5 bases short, with 13 bases between. In nucleotides, the CDR3 is TGTGCCAGCAGTTACCCGGCGACAGCAAATAATTCACCCCTCCACTTT. Its translation is CASSYPATANNSPLHF.

This clonotype has ten or more counts. The chain employs TRBV29-1 and TRBJ1-1; D is unresolved. CDR3 size: 11 residues. The germline gives CDR1 SQVTM, CDR2 ANQGSEA. Trimming took 4 bases from V and 4 from J, leaving 7 bases between them. The CDR3, as DNA: TGCAGCGTTGTGGGCGCCACTGAAGCTTTCTTT. This sequence encodes CSVVGATEAFF.

This sequence joins TRBV2 and TRBJ2-7; D not certain. V was clipped by 6 bases and J by 0 bases, with 3 bases between them. The length of the CDR3 is 11 residues. Germline CDR1 SNHLY, CDR2 FYNNEI. The CDR3 DNA is TGTGCCAGCAGCGTCTCCTACGAGCAGTACTTC. It specifies CASSVSYEQYF.

At least ten counts were recorded for this clonotype. The V call is TRBV7-3, the J call TRBJ2-3, with TRBD1 identical over 8 bases. The V and J ends lost 2 bases and 4 bases, in that order; junction bases with no gene match: 8. Per the germline V gene, CDR1 is SGHTA and CDR2 is FQGTGA. This CDR3 is 16 amino acids long. The CDR3 DNA is TGTGCCAGCAGCTTATTAAGAGGACAGGGCTCAGATACGCAGTATTTT. Its protein is CASSLLRGQGSDTQYF.

This clonotype was found many times. V usage is TRBV28 and J usage is TRBJ1-2, with D maybe TRBD1 (5 bases). CDR3 length: 15 residues. CDR1 is MDHEN and CDR2 is SYDVKM in the germline V gene. V was clipped by 4 bases and J by 3 bases, with 15 bases between them. The chain's CDR3 is CASSSPGTVYYGYTF. The CDR3 DNA reads TGTGCCAGCAGTTCCCCGGGGACGGTGTACTATGGCTACACCTTC.

This clonotype was recorded many times. The CDR3 loop is CSASAEPATNEKLFF. For the CDR3, the DNA is TGCAGTGCTAGCGCAGAGCCGGCCACTAATGAAAAACTGTTTTTT. V and J are TRBV20-1 and TRBJ1-4; D remains unclear. Trimming took off 3 bases at V and 2 bases at J, with 13 bases between the two ends. This CDR3 comprises 15 residues. The germline gives CDR1 DFQATT, CDR2 SNEGSKA (reference sequence).

This clonotype showed up just a few times. The chain joins TRBV5-1 to TRBJ1-1; D not resolved. Germline CDR1 SGHRS, CDR2 YFSETQ. Between the trimmed V and J ends, which lost 0 bases and 12 bases, there was a span of 12 bases. The CDR3 totals 12 residues. In nucleotides, the CDR3 is TGCGCCAGCAGCTTGGGGACCGCCGAGTCTTTCTTT. Its protein is CASSLGTAESFF.

This clonotype occurred a few times. The chain carries TRBV20-1 and TRBJ2-7; D gene uncertain. V was pared by 6 bases and J by 2 bases, with 11 bases between. CDR3 length equals 12 residues. The germline V gene has CDR1 DFQATT and CDR2 SNEGSKA (reference sequence). This chain's CDR3 is CSARRATYEQYF. The CDR3 coding sequence is TGCAGTGCAAGGCGCGCGACCTACGAGCAGTACTTC.

This clonotype occurred once. The chain uses TRBV18 and TRBJ2-2; TRBD1 is a possible D gene (6 bases). The CDR3 runs to 17 residues. Germline CDR1 KGHSH, CDR2 LQKENI. With 3 bases removed from V and 0 bases from J, the gap between germline ends came to 14 bases. This CDR3 is CASSPLLDSPNTGELFF. The DNA for the CDR3 is TGTGCCAGCTCACCCCTATTGGACAGTCCGAACACCGGGGAGCTGTTTTTT.

This clonotype showed up many times. The V gene is TRBV11-2, the J gene TRBJ2-1, with D possibly matching TRBD2 (6 bases). The ends were cut back, 1 base at V and 12 bases at J, with 10 bases in the middle. CDR1 and CDR2 from the germline V gene are SGHAT and FQNNGV. The CDR3 length is 12 residues. CDR3 region: CASSLGSGPQFF. Here the CDR3 DNA reads TGTGCCAGCAGCTTAGGTAGCGGCCCGCAGTTCTTC.

This clonotype occurred a few times. The chain uses TRBV5-1 and TRBJ1-4; D remains unclear. Trimming left V 5 bases short and J 4 bases short, with 18 bases between. The germline V gene has CDR1 SGHRS and CDR2 YFSETQ. This CDR3 comprises 16 residues. CDR3 sequence: CASRSDTGSLNEKLFF. CDR3 nucleotide sequence: TGCGCCAGCAGATCAGATACGGGATCCCTTAATGAAAAACTGTTTTTT.

This clonotype was counted a few times. The chain combines TRBV29-1 with TRBJ2-1; the match to TRBD2 covers 8 bases. CDR3 length equals 14 residues. Unmatched junction bases numbered 6, after V lost 1 base and J lost 7 bases. Germline lookup yields CDR1 SQVTM and CDR2 ANQGSEA. The CDR3 reads CSVEAGGPLNEQFF. The CDR3 DNA sequence: TGCAGCGTTGAAGCGGGAGGGCCACTAAATGAGCAGTTCTTC.

This chain uses TRBV5-1 with TRBJ2-5, with D perhaps TRBD2 (6 bases). The CDR3 contains 14 residues. The V and J ends lost 2 bases and 4 bases respectively, with 12 bases between them. The germline gives CDR1 SGHRS, CDR2 YFSETQ. The CDR3 sequence: CASSFGHGGETQYF. CDR3 sequence (DNA): TGCGCCAGCAGCTTCGGACACGGGGGAGAGACCCAGTACTTC. The full variable domain, completed using reference TRBV5-1 and TRBJ2-5, is KAGVTQTPRYLIKTRGQQVTLSCSPISGHRSVSWYQQTPGQGLQFLFEYFSETQRNKGNFPGRFSGRQFSNSRSEMNVSTLELGDSALYLCASSFGHGGETQYFGPGTRLLVL.

The J gene is TRBJ1-1, the V gene TRBV12-3 or TRBV12-4; TRBD1 agrees at 7 bases. J gave up 0 bases and V 7 bases, and 5 bases lay outside the gene matches. CDR3 size: 14 residues. CDR3 sequence (DNA): TGTGCCAGCACCATGGGACAGTTGAACACTGAAGCTTTCTTT. It translates to CASTMGQLNTEAFF.

This clonotype has a handful of counts. This chain uses TRBV7-9 with TRBJ1-1, with D tentatively TRBD1 (5 bases). In germline, CDR1 is SEHNR, CDR2 FQNEAQ (reference sequence). V lost 2 bases and J 5 bases, leaving 15 bases between the germline ends. The CDR3 is 15 residues long. CDR3 sequence reads: CASSLSLLGDTEAFF. The CDR3 bases are TGTGCCAGCAGCTTATCTCTTTTGGGGGATACTGAAGCTTTCTTT.

The gene calls are TRBV3-1 and TRBJ1-5, with 7 bases matching TRBD1. Germline V CDR1 and CDR2: LGHDT, YNNKEL (reference sequence). After removal of 0 bases from V and 9 bases from J, the junction contained 8 bases not matched to a gene. The CDR3 contains 15 residues. CDR3 in amino acids: CASSQDRQGPRPQHF. CDR3 sequence (DNA): TGTGCCAGCAGCCAAGATAGACAGGGTCCTCGGCCCCAGCATTTT.

This clonotype was picked up many times. The chain links TRBV10-2 to TRBJ2-1; D perhaps matches TRBD1 (6 bases). The CDR3 is made up of 14 amino acids. Germline V gene data show CDR1 as WSHSY and CDR2 as SAAADI. The V gene lost 10 bases and the J gene lost 5 bases, with 18 bases spanning the gap. The CDR3 loop is CATRQAPHHNEQFF. In DNA, the CDR3 is TGCGCCACCCGACAGGCCCCTCACCACAATGAGCAGTTCTTC.

This clonotype was seen ten or more times. The J gene is TRBJ2-7, the V gene TRBV20-1, with D possibly being TRBD1 (5 bases). Germline V lookup: CDR1 DFQATT, CDR2 SNEGSKA (reference sequence). This CDR3 spans 13 amino acids. Trimming took 1 base from V and 1 from J, leaving 8 bases between them. In nucleotides, the CDR3 is TGCAGTGCTAGAGGTAGGACATCCTACGAGCAGTACTTC. Translating it yields CSARGRTSYEQYF.

The chain is built from TRBV11-3 and TRBJ2-1, with a possible D match to TRBD2 (6 bases). This CDR3 region has 14 residues. The ends were cut back, 2 bases at V and 4 bases at J, with 9 bases in the middle. Germline V gives CDR1 SGHNT, CDR2 YENEEA. The CDR3 region is CASSLSAGYNEQFF. CDR3 nucleotides: TGTGCCAGCAGCTTATCCGCGGGGTACAATGAGCAGTTCTTC.

CDR3 sequence: CASGGAYEQYF. The CDR3 DNA is TGTGCCAGCGGAGGGGCCTACGAGCAGTACTTC. The chain carries TRBV2 and TRBJ2-7, with D possibly TRBD2 on 6 matching bases. V lost 8 bases and J lost 2, with 7 bases in between. The CDR3 has 11 residues. Germline loops: CDR1 SNHLY, CDR2 FYNNEI.

This chain uses TRBV5-1 with TRBJ2-7; 13 nucleotides agree with TRBD2. J lost 3 bases, V lost 4 bases, and 10 bases had no gene match. Germline lookup yields CDR1 SGHRS and CDR2 YFSETQ. The CDR3 length is 17 residues. The CDR3 region has the DNA TGCGCCAGCAGCCAACCGGGACTAGCGGGAAGTTACTACGAGCAGTACTTC. This codes for CASSQPGLAGSYYEQYF.

V is TRBV7-9 and J is TRBJ2-1; 10 bases map to TRBD2. The V segment lost 4 bases and the J segment 5 bases; nucleotides outside the gene matches: 2. The length of the CDR3 is 14 residues. In germline, CDR1 is SEHNR, CDR2 FQNEAQ (reference sequence). DNA for the CDR3: TGTGCCAGCAGCTGGACTAGCGGAGACAATGAGCAGTTCTTC. Amino acid sequence: CASSWTSGDNEQFF.

Ten or more counts support this clonotype. The chain couples TRBV5-1 to TRBJ1-5; no firm D call. The CDR3 runs 14 residues. V was cut by 0 bases and J by 1 base, with 5 bases left in between. Germline CDR1 and CDR2: SGHRS and YFSETQ. CDR3 residues: CASSLGRSNQPQHF. CDR3 DNA sequence: TGCGCCAGCAGCTTGGGAAGAAGCAATCAGCCCCAGCATTTT.

This clonotype was seen at least ten times. This chain joins TRBV27 and TRBJ2-7; 14 bases agree with TRBD2. Trimming removed 6 bases from V and 3 bases from J; junction bases left unmatched: 7. This CDR3 is 16 amino acids long. The germline CDR1 and CDR2 sequences are MNHEY and SMNVEV (reference sequence). DNA of the CDR3: TGTGCCAGCAGCGGCAGGACTAGCGGGAGGTTCTACGAGCAGTACTTC. Protein product: CASSGRTSGRFYEQYF.

The chain has TRBV5-1 and TRBJ2-2; 7 nucleotides match TRBD1. Per germline, CDR1 SGHRS and CDR2 YFSETQ. Losses at the gene ends were 1 base for V and 3 bases for J; bases not matched to a gene: 3. The CDR3 contains 15 residues. The CDR3 reads CASSLMTGHTGELFF. The DNA for the CDR3 is TGCGCCAGCAGCTTGATGACAGGGCACACCGGGGAGCTGTTTTTT. Filled out from reference TRBV5-1 and TRBJ2-2, the complete variable domain reads KAGVTQTPRYLIKTRGQQVTLSCSPISGHRSVSWYQQTPGQGLQFLFEYFSETQRNKGNFPGRFSGRQFSNSRSEMNVSTLELGDSALYLCASSLMTGHTGELFFGEGSRLTVL.

This clonotype has a count of ten or more. The chain uses TRBV29-1 and TRBJ2-3; weak D call: TRBD1 (6 bases). The ends were cut back, 3 bases at V and 0 bases at J, with 19 bases in the middle. The CDR3 covers 17 residues. Germline V CDR1 and CDR2: SQVTM, ANQGSEA. DNA for the CDR3: TGCAGCGTTGACCGTGACAGGCCCGCATCTAGCACAGATACGCAGTATTTT. It encodes CSVDRDRPASSTDTQYF.

In its sample, this clonotype was seen many times. V gene TRBV11-2 combines with J gene TRBJ2-3; D unclear. Between the trimmed V and J ends, which lost 0 bases and 2 bases, there was a span of 3 bases. The CDR3 has 13 residues. Looked up from germline, CDR1 is SGHAT and CDR2 is FQNNGV. CDR3 nucleotide sequence: TGTGCCAGCAGCTTAGACTTCACAGATACGCAGTATTTT. It specifies CASSLDFTDTQYF. The full variable domain, completed using reference TRBV11-2 and TRBJ2-3, is EAGVAQSPRYKIIEKRQSVAFWCNPISGHATLYWYQQILGQGPKLLIQFQNNGVVDDSQLPKDRFSAERLKGVDSTLKIQPAKLEDSAVYLCASSLDFTDTQYFGPGTRLTVL.

This clonotype came up a few times. This chain connects TRBV28 to TRBJ2-1; TRBD2 matches at 14 bases. The CDR3 runs 17 residues. Germline values: CDR1 MDHEN, CDR2 SYDVKM. Unmatched junction bases numbered 11, after V lost 6 bases and J lost 7 bases. This CDR3 is CASSPRSGLAGGNEQFF. As DNA, the CDR3 is TGTGCCAGCAGCCCCCGTAGCGGACTAGCGGGAGGAAATGAGCAGTTCTTC.